Listed below are T cell receptor beta chains from one sample, sequenced in a study of cytomegalovirus exposure and HLA in healthy donors. The table came from immunoSEQ multiplex PCR; TCRdb's copy has only in-frame clones and leaves some out. The sample records approximately 140,000 clones, around 85% being singletons. Sequencing used PBMCs. Every receptor here comes from a boy aged 10-17 years in good health and CMV-seronegative. Both conserved end residues are part of each CDR3. D genes are given only for firm matches. Not all rows give a size; the values are once, few, many and, for expanded clones, a class.

clone size: -
V gene: TRBV19
D gene: TRBD1
J gene: TRBJ1-2
CDR3 DNA: TGTGCCAGTAGTATCCGGACAGGGCGGACTGACTACACCTTC
CDR3 protein: CASSIRTGRTDYTF

clone size: once
V gene: TRBV18
D gene: -
J gene: TRBJ1-2
CDR3 DNA: TGTGCCAGCTCACCCTCCGTAGGTAGGGGATCTAACTATGGCTACACCTTC
CDR3 protein: CASSPSVGRGSNYGYTF

clone size: -
V gene: TRBV7-9
D gene: TRBD2
J gene: TRBJ2-7
CDR3 DNA: TGTGCCAGCAGCCCTGCTTCTAGCGGGATGGATTACGAGCAGTACTTC
CDR3 protein: CASSPASSGMDYEQYF

clone size: -
V gene: TRBV4-2
D gene: TRBD1
J gene: TRBJ1-4
CDR3 DNA: TGTGCCAGCAGCCAAGAAACAGGGGGCCTCGATCCACTGTTTTTT
CDR3 protein: CASSQETGGLDPLFF

clone size: -
V gene: TRBV19
D gene: -
J gene: TRBJ2-7
CDR3 DNA: TGTGCCAGTAGTTTACAGGGTTACTACGAGCAGTACTTC
CDR3 protein: CASSLQGYYEQYF

clone size: -
V gene: TRBV14
D gene: -
J gene: TRBJ2-7
CDR3 DNA: TGTGCCAGCAGCCGAGTCGTCTACGAGCAGTACTTC
CDR3 protein: CASSRVVYEQYF

clone size: -
V gene: TRBV19
D gene: TRBD2
J gene: TRBJ2-5
CDR3 DNA: TGTGCCAGTAGTATAGCCCAGGGACTACCAGGGACCCAGTACTTC
CDR3 protein: CASSIAQGLPGTQYF

clone size: -
V gene: TRBV6-5
D gene: -
J gene: TRBJ1-1
CDR3 DNA: TGTGCCAGCAGTTACGACTCCGGGATGAACACTGAAGCTTTCTTT
CDR3 protein: CASSYDSGMNTEAFF

clone size: -
V gene: TRBV9
D gene: -
J gene: TRBJ1-2
CDR3 DNA: TGTGCCAGCAGCCTATTGGACAGCTACCTTAACTATGGCTACACCTTC
CDR3 protein: CASSLLDSYLNYGYTF

clone size: -
V gene: TRBV4-3
D gene: TRBD2
J gene: TRBJ2-1
CDR3 DNA: TGCGCCAGCAGCCAGAGCGGGAGGGCCTTCATTGAGCAGTTCTTC
CDR3 protein: CASSQSGRAFIEQFF

clone size: -
V gene: TRBV6-5
D gene: -
J gene: TRBJ1-1
CDR3 DNA: TGTGCCAGCAGTTCTGTGAACACTGAAGCTTTCTTT
CDR3 protein: CASSSVNTEAFF

clone size: -
V gene: TRBV30
D gene: TRBD1
J gene: TRBJ1-2
CDR3 DNA: TGTGCCTGGAGTGTGCGGACAGGGATAAACTATGGCTACACCTTC
CDR3 protein: CAWSVRTGINYGYTF

clone size: -
V gene: TRBV9
D gene: TRBD2
J gene: TRBJ2-1
CDR3 DNA: TGTGCCAGCAGCGTGGGGCTAGCGGGATACAATGAGCAGTTCTTC
CDR3 protein: CASSVGLAGYNEQFF

clone size: -
V gene: TRBV19
D gene: -
J gene: TRBJ2-1
CDR3 DNA: TGTGCCAGTAGTATAGGTCGGGACTACAATGAGCAGTTCTTC
CDR3 protein: CASSIGRDYNEQFF

clone size: -
V gene: TRBV2
D gene: TRBD1
J gene: TRBJ2-5
CDR3 DNA: TGTGCCAGCAGTAGGACAGGGGTGGGAGAGACCCAGTACTTC
CDR3 protein: CASSRTGVGETQYF

clone size: -
V gene: TRBV5-4
D gene: -
J gene: TRBJ2-5
CDR3 DNA: TGTGCCAGCAGCTTGGTGGGGAGTTCGGGAGAGACCCAGTACTTC
CDR3 protein: CASSLVGSSGETQYF

clone size: -
V gene: TRBV30
D gene: TRBD1
J gene: TRBJ2-1
CDR3 DNA: TGTGCCTGGAGTGACAGGGGGCGGAATGAGCAGTTCTTC
CDR3 protein: CAWSDRGRNEQFF

clone size: -
V gene: TRBV9
D gene: TRBD2
J gene: TRBJ2-6
CDR3 DNA: TGTGCCAGCAGCTCCGCACGATGGGGCGGGGGGGCTGGGGCCAACGTCCTGACTTTC
CDR3 protein: CASSSARWGGGAGANVLTF

clone size: -
V gene: TRBV19
D gene: -
J gene: TRBJ2-7
CDR3 DNA: TGTGCCAGTAGTATCATCCCAGGGGAAGGATACGAGCAGTACTTC
CDR3 protein: CASSIIPGEGYEQYF

clone size: -
V gene: TRBV6-1
D gene: TRBD1
J gene: TRBJ2-1
CDR3 DNA: TGTGCCAGCATGGACAGGGGAAAGTTTGGCCAGTTCTTC
CDR3 protein: CASMDRGKFGQFF

clone size: -
V gene: TRBV11-1
D gene: -
J gene: TRBJ2-1
CDR3 DNA: TGTGCCAGCAGCCCTAACTACAATGAGCAGTTCTTC
CDR3 protein: CASSPNYNEQFF

clone size: -
V gene: TRBV14
D gene: -
J gene: TRBJ1-1
CDR3 DNA: TGTGCCAGCAGCCAAAATCAGGGGTACACTGAAGCTTTCTTT
CDR3 protein: CASSQNQGYTEAFF

clone size: -
V gene: TRBV25-1
D gene: -
J gene: TRBJ1-2
CDR3 DNA: TGTGCCAGCAGTGACGGAGGAGGTGTGGGCTACACCTTC
CDR3 protein: CASSDGGGVGYTF

clone size: -
V gene: TRBV6-1
D gene: -
J gene: TRBJ1-4
CDR3 DNA: TGTGCCAGCAGTGAAGCGCAGGGTGGAAAACTGTTTTTT
CDR3 protein: CASSEAQGGKLFF

clone size: -
V gene: TRBV5-1
D gene: -
J gene: TRBJ1-1
CDR3 DNA: TGCGCCAGCCGCAGCGGCAACACTGAAGCTTTCTTT
CDR3 protein: CASRSGNTEAFF

clone size: -
V gene: TRBV21-1
D gene: -
J gene: TRBJ1-5
CDR3 DNA: TGTGCCAGCAGCAAGGTGATGCAGCGCGGGCAGCCCCAGCATTTT
CDR3 protein: CASSKVMQRGQPQHF

clone size: -
V gene: TRBV6-5
D gene: -
J gene: TRBJ2-1
CDR3 DNA: TGTGCCAGCTCCCAGGACAGCTACAATGAGCAGTTCTTC
CDR3 protein: CASSQDSYNEQFF

clone size: -
V gene: TRBV6-1
D gene: TRBD2
J gene: TRBJ2-1
CDR3 DNA: TGTGCCAGCAAAACCGGGACTAGCATCTATGAGCAGTTCTTC
CDR3 protein: CASKTGTSIYEQFF

clone size: few
V gene: TRBV5-1
D gene: TRBD2
J gene: TRBJ2-1
CDR3 DNA: TGCGCCAGCAGCTTCATAGCGGGGGGGCCCCTCAATGAGCAGTTCTTC
CDR3 protein: CASSFIAGGPLNEQFF

clone size: -
V gene: TRBV7-3
D gene: -
J gene: TRBJ2-3
CDR3 DNA: TGTGCCAGCAGCTTATACTCTGTAAGCACAGATACGCAGTATTTT
CDR3 protein: CASSLYSVSTDTQYF